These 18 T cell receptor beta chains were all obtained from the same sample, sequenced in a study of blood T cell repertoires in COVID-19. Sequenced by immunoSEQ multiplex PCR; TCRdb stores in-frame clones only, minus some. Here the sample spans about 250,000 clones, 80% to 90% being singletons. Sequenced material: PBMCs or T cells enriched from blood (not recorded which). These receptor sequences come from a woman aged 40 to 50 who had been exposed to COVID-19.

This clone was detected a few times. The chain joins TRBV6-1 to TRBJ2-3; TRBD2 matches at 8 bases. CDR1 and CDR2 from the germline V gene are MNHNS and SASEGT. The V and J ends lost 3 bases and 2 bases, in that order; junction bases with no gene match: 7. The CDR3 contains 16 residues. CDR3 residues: CASSDMGGGLTDTQYF. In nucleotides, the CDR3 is TGTGCCAGCAGTGATATGGGCGGGGGGCTCACAGATACGCAGTATTTT.

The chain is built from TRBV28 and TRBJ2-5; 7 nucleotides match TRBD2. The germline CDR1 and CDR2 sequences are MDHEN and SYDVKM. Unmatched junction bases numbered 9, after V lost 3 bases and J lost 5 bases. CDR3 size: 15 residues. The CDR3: CASSFYAGESETQYF. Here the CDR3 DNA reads TGTGCCAGCAGTTTTTACGCGGGAGAATCGGAGACCCAGTACTTC.

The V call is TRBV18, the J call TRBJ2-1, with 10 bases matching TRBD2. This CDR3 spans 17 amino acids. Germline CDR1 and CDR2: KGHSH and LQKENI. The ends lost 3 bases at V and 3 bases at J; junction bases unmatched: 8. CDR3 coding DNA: TGTGCCAGCTCACCCCGTGCTAGCGGGGGCTACTACAATGAGCAGTTCTTC. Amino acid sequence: CASSPRASGGYYNEQFF.

CDR3 in amino acids: CASSSRQGRDEQYF. The DNA of the CDR3 is TGCGCCAGCAGCTCTCGACAGGGCCGGGACGAGCAGTACTTC. The rearrangement links TRBV5-1 to TRBJ2-7; TRBD1 matches at 7 bases. Germline V gene sequence: CDR1 SGHRS, CDR2 YFSETQ. CDR3 length: 14 residues. The trim removed 3 bases at V and 5 bases at J, leaving 8 bases unmatched.

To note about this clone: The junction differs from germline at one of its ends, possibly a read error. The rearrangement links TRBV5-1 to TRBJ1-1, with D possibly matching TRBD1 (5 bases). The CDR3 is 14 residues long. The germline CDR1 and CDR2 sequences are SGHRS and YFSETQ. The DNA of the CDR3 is TGTGCCAGCAGCCCCTACAGGCTGAACACTGAAGCTTTCTTT. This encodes CASSPYRLNTEAFF. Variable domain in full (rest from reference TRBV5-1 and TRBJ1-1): KAGVTQTPRYLIKTRGQQVTLSCSPISGHRSVSWYQQTPGQGLQFLFEYFSETQRNKGNFPGRFSGRQFSNSRSEMNVSTLELGDSALYLCASSPYRLNTEAFFGQGTRLTVV.

The CDR3 protein is CASSEGQPPQPQHF. The CDR3 region has the DNA TGTGCCAGCTCAGAAGGACAGCCCCCTCAGCCCCAGCATTTT. V gene TRBV18 combines with J gene TRBJ1-5, with TRBD1 as a possible D gene (6 bases). Looked up from germline, CDR1 is KGHSH and CDR2 is LQKENI. CDR3 length equals 14 residues. V lost 5 bases and J 6 bases, leaving 14 bases between the germline ends.

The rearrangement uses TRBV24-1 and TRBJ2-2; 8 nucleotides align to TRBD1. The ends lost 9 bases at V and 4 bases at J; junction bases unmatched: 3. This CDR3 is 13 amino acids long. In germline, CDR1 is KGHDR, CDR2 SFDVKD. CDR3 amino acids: CATGQGRTGELFF. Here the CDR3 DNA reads TGTGCCACCGGACAGGGTCGCACCGGGGAGCTGTTTTTT.

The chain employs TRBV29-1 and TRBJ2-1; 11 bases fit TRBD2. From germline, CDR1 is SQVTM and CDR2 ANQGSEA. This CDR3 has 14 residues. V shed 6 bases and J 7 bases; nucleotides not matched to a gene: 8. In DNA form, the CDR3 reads TGCAGCGTGTCCCCTAGCGGGGGGTTGAATGAGCAGTTCTTC. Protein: CSVSPSGGLNEQFF.

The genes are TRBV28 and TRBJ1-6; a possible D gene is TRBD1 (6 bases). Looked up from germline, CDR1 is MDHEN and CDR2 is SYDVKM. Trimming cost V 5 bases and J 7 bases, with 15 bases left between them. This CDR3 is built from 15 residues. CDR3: CASSPRTVRNSPLHF. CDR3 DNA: TGTGCCAGCAGTCCCCGGACAGTTCGCAATTCACCCCTCCACTTT.

The CDR3 reads CASGWDSYQPQHF. CDR3 DNA: TGTGCCAGCGGCTGGGACAGTTATCAGCCCCAGCATTTT. This chain joins TRBV5-5 and TRBJ1-5, with 7 positions matching TRBD1. J lost 5 bases, V lost 7 bases, and 6 bases had no gene match. Per germline, CDR1 SGHKS and CDR2 YYEKEE (reference sequence). This CDR3 is 13 amino acids long.

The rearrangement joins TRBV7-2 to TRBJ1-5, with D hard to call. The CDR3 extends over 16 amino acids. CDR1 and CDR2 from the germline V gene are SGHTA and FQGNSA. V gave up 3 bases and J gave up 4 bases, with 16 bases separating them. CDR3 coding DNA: TGTGCCAGCAGCTTTAGTTCCCTTATCCGGAATCAGCCCCAGCATTTT. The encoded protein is CASSFSSLIRNQPQHF.

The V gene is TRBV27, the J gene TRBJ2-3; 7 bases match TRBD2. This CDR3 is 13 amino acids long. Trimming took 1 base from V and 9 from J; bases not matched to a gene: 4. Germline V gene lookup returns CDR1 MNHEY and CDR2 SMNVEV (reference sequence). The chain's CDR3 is CASSLWSGGTQYF. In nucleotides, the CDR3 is TGTGCCAGCAGTTTATGGTCCGGGGGGACGCAGTATTTT.

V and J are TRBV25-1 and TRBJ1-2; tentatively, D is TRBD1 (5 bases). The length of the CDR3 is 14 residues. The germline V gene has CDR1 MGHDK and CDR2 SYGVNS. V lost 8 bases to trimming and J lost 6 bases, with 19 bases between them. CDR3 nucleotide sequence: TGTGCCAGCTCCCCGGGGGAAGGGCCGGATGGCTACACCTTC. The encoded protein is CASSPGEGPDGYTF.

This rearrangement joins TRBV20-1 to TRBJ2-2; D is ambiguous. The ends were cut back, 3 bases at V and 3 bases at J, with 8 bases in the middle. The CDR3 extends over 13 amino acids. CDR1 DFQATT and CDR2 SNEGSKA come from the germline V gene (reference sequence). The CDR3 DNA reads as TGCAGTGCTAGTATCACACACACCGGGGAGCTGTTTTTT. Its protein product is CSASITHTGELFF.

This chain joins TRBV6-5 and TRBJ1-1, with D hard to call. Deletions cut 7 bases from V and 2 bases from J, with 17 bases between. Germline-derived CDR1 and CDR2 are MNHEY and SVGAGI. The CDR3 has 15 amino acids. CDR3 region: CASTPVWGGNTEAFF. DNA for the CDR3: TGTGCCAGCACCCCAGTATGGGGAGGAAACACTGAAGCTTTCTTT.

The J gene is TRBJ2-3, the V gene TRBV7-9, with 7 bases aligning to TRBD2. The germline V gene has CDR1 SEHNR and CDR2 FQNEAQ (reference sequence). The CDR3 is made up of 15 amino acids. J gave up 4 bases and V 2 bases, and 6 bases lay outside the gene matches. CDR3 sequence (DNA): TGTGCCAGCAGCTTAACGGGGGGAGGCGCAGATACGCAGTATTTT. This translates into CASSLTGGGADTQYF.

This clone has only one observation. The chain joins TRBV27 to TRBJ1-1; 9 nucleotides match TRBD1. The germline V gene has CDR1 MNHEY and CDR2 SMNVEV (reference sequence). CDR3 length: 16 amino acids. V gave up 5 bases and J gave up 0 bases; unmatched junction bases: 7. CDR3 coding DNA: TGTGCCAGCAGTCGAGGGACAGGGTCCATGAACACTGAAGCTTTCTTT. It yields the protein CASSRGTGSMNTEAFF.

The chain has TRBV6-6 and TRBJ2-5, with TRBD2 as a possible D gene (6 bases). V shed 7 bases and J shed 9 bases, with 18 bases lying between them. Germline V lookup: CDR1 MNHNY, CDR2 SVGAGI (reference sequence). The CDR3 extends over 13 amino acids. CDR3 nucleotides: TGTGCCAGCACCGAGGACCCCACGGGGGCCCAGTACTTC. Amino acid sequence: CASTEDPTGAQYF.